This TCR beta chain is from a study of regulatory T cells in long-lasting Graves disease. CDR1 is DFQATT and CDR2 is SNEGSKA in the germline V gene (reference sequence). The CDR3 runs 14 residues. Trimming stripped 6 bases from V and 4 bases from J, with 18 bases between. The authors built TCR beta libraries using iRepertoire HTBI primers and Arm-PCR of CDR3 regions. Each CDR3 protein gets one entry after TCRdb re-called the multiplex PCR reads with MiXCR. The table records about 220,000 distinct CDR3 sequences, approximately 20% of them present only once. Noted time point: newly diagnosed GD, antithyroid drugs for less than 3 months. Extracted RNA from PBMCs served as the source of the TCR library. Study conclusions and caveats: The TCR repertoire of persistent Graves' patients was less diverse than that of newly diagnosed ones. Small sample size may have lowered accuracy.

This clonotype was observed a handful of times. The antigen is undetermined. This TCR was sampled from a female donor with Graves disease. The starting material was peripheral blood mononuclear cells (PBMCs), obtained at new diagnosis, from a patient treated with antithyroid drugs. J is TRBJ1-1 and V is TRBV20-1; a weak D match, TRBD1 (5 bases). The CDR3, as DNA: TGCAGTGCCCCCCGGGGGGTGGGATTCACTGAAGCTTTCTTT. It translates to CSAPRGVGFTEAFF.